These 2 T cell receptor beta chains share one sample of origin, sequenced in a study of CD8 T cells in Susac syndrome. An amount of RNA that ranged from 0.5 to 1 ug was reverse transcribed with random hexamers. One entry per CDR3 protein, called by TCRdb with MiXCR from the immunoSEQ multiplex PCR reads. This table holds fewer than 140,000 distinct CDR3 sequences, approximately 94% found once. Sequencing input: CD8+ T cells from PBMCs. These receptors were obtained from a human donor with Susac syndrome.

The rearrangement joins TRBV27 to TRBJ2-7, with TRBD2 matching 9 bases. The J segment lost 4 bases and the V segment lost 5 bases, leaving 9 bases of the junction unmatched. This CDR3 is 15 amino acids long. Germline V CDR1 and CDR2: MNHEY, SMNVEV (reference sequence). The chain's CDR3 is CASSILAGSSYEQYF. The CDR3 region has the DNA TGTGCCAGCAGTATTCTAGCGGGGAGTAGTTACGAGCAGTACTTC.

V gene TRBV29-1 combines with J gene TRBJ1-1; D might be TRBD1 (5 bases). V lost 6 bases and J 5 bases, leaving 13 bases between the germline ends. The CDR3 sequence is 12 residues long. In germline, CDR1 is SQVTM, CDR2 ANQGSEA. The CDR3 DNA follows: TGCAGCGTAGGGACCAGTGGAACTGAAGCTTTCTTT. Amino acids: CSVGTSGTEAFF. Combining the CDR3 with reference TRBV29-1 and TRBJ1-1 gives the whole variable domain SAVISQKPSRDICQRGTSLTIQCQVDSQVTMMFWYRQQPGQSLTLIATANQGSEATYESGFVIDKFPISRPNLTFSTLTVSNMSPEDSSIYLCSVGTSGTEAFFGQGTRLTVV.